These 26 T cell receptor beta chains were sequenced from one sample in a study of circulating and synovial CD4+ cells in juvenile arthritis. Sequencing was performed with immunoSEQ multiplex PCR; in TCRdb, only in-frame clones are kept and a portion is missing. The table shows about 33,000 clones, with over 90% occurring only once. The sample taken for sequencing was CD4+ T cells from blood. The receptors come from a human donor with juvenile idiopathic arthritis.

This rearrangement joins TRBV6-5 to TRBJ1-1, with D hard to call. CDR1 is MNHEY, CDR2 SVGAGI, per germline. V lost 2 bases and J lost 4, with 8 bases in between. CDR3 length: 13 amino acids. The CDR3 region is CASSYDAGTEAFF. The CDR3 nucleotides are TGTGCCAGCAGTTACGATGCGGGCACTGAAGCTTTCTTT.

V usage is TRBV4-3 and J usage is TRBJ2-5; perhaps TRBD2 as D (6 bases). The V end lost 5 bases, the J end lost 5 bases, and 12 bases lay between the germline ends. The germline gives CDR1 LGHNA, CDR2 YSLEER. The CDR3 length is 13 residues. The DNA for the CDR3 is TGCGCCAGCAGCTTCAGCGGGTCGGAGACCCAGTACTTC. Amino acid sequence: CASSFSGSETQYF.

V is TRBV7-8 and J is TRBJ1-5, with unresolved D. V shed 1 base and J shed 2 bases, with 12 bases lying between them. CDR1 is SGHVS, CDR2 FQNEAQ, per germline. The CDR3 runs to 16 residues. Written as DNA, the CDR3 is TGTGCCAGCAGCTTAGTAGCGGGATCGGGCAATCAGCCCCAGCATTTT. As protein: CASSLVAGSGNQPQHF.

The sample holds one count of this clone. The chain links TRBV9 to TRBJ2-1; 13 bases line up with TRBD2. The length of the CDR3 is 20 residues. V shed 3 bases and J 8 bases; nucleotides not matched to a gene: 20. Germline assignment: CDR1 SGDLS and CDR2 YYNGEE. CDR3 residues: CASSEGGTATVGLAGDEQFF. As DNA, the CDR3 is TGTGCCAGCAGCGAGGGCGGGACAGCCACCGTAGGACTAGCGGGAGATGAGCAGTTCTTC.

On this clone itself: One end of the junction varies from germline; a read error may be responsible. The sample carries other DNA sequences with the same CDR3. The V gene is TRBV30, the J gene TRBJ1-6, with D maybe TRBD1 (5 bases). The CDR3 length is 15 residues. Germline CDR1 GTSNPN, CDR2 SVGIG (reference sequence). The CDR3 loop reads CAWKEAGLYNSPLHF. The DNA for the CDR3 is TGTGCCTGGAAAGAGGCGGGACTCTATAATTCCCCCCTCCACTTT.

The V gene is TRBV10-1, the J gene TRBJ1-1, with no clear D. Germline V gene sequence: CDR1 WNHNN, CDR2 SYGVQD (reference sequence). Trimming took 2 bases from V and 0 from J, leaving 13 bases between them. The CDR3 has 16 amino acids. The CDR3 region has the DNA TGCGCCAGCAGTGAGACTGCCAAACCCATGAACACTGAAGCTTTCTTT. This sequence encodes CASSETAKPMNTEAFF.

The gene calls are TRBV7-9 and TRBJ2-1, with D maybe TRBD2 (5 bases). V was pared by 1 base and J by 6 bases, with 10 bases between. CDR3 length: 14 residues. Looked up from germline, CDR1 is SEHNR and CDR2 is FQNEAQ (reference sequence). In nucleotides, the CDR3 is TGTGCCAGCAGCTTAGTCCCGGGGAGCAATGAGCAGTTCTTC. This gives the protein CASSLVPGSNEQFF.

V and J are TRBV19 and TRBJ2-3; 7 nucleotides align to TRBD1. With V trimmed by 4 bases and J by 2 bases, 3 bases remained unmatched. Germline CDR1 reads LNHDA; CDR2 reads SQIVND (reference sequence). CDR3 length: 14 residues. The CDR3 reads CASSRGGLTDTQYF. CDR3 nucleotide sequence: TGTGCCAGTAGTAGAGGGGGCCTCACAGATACGCAGTATTTT.

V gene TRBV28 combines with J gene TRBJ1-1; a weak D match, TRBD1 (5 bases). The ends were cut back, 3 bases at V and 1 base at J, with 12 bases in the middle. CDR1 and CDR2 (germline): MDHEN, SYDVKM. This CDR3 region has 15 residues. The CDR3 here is CASSFLDRPNTEAFF. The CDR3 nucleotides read TGTGCCAGCAGTTTTTTAGACAGACCGAACACTGAAGCTTTCTTT.

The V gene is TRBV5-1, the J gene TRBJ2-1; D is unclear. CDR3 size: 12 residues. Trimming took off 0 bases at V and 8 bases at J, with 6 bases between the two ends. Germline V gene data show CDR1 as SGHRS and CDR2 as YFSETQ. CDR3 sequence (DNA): TGCGCCAGCAGCTTGGTTCCTGATGAGCAGTTCTTC. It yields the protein CASSLVPDEQFF.

This chain's CDR3 is CASSGTDQMTEAFF. The CDR3 nucleotides read TGTGCCAGCAGTGGGACAGACCAAATGACTGAAGCTTTCTTT. The V call is TRBV2, the J call TRBJ1-1, with a tentative D call TRBD1 (6 bases). This CDR3 has 14 residues. In germline, CDR1 is SNHLY, CDR2 FYNNEI. The V and J ends lost 4 bases and 5 bases respectively, with 14 bases between them.

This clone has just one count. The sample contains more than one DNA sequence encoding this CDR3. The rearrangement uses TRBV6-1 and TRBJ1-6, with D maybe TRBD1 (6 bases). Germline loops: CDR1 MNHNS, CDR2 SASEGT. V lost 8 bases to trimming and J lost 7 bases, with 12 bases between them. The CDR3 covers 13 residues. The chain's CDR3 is CASGGGGNSPLHF. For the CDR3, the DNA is TGTGCCAGCGGAGGCGGGGGCAATTCACCCCTCCACTTT.

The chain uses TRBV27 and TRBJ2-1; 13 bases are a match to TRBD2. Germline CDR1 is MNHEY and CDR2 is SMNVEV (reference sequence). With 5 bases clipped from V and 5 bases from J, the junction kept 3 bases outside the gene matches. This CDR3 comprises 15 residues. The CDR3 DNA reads TGTGCCAGCAGTAGAGGACTAGCGGGGGACAATGAGCAGTTCTTC. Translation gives CASSRGLAGDNEQFF.

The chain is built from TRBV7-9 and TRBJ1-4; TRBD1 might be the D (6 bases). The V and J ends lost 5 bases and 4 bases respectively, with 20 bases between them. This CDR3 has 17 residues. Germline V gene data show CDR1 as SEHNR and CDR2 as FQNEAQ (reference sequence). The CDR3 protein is CASSHGRGGHDNEKLFF. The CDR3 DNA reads TGTGCCAGCAGCCACGGACGAGGGGGTCACGATAATGAAAAACTGTTTTTT.

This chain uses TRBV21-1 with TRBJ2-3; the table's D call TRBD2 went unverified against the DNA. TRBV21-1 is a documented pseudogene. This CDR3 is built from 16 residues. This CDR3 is CASSKAKTRNTDTQYF. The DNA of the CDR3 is TGTGCCAGCAGCAAAGCGAAGACTCGAAACACAGATACGCAGTATTTT.

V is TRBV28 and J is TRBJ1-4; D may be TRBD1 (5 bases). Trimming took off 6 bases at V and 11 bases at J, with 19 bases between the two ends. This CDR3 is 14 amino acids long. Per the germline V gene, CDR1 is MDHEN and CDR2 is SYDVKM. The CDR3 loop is CASSFGSGGGKLFF. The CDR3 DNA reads TGTGCCAGCAGCTTTGGGTCGGGGGGTGGGAAACTGTTTTTT.

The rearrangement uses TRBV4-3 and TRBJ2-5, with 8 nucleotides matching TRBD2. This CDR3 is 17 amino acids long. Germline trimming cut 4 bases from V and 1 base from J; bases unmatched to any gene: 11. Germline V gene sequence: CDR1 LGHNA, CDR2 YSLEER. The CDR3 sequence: CASSRYFSGGFQETQYF. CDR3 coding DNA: TGCGCCAGCAGCCGTTACTTCAGCGGGGGATTCCAAGAGACCCAGTACTTC.

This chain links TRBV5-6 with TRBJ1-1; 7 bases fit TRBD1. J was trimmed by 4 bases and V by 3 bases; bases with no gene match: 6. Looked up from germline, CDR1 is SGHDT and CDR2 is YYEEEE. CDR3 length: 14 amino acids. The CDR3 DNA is TGTGCCAGCAGCTACGGGGACAGAGGCACTGAAGCTTTCTTT. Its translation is CASSYGDRGTEAFF.

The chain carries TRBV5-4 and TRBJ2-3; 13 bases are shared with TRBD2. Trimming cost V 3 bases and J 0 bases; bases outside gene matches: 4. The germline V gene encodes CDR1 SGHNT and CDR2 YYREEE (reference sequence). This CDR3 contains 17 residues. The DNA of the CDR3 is TGTGCCAGCAGCTCCGGACTAGCGGGAGCTAGCACAGATACGCAGTATTTT. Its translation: CASSSGLAGASTDTQYF.

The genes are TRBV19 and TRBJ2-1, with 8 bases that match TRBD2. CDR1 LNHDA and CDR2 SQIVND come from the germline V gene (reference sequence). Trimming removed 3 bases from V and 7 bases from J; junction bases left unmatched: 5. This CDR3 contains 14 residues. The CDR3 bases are TGTGCCAGTAGTATTCTCTCTAGCGGGAATGAGCAGTTCTTC. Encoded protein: CASSILSSGNEQFF.

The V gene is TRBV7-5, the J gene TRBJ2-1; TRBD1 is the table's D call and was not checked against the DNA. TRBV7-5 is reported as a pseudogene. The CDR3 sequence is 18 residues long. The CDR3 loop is CVRSLNPLRKDRANEQFF. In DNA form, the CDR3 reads TGTGTCAGAAGCTTAAACCCCCTCCGGAAGGACAGGGCTAATGAGCAGTTCTTC.

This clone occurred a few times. The CDR3 DNA is TGTGCCAGTAAACTCGACAGGCTAGCTAACTATGGCTACACCTTC. Its protein is CASKLDRLANYGYTF. The V gene is TRBV19, the J gene TRBJ1-2; D perhaps matches TRBD1 (6 bases). Per germline, CDR1 LNHDA and CDR2 SQIVND (reference sequence). CDR3 length: 15 residues. The V gene lost 7 bases and the J gene lost 0 bases, with 15 bases spanning the gap. Full variable domain (remainder filled in from reference TRBV19 and TRBJ1-2): DGGITQSPKYLFRKEGQNVTLSCEQNLNHDAMYWYRQDPGQGLRLIYYSQIVNDFQKGDIAEGYSVSREKKESFPLTVTSAQKNPTAFYLCASKLDRLANYGYTFGSGTRLTVV.

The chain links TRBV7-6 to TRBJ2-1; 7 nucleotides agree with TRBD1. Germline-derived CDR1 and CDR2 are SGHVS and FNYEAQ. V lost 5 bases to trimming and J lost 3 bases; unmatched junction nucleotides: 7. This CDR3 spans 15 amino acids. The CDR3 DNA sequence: TGTGCCAGCAGCAAAGGACAGGTCAGCTACAATGAGCAGTTCTTC. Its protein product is CASSKGQVSYNEQFF.

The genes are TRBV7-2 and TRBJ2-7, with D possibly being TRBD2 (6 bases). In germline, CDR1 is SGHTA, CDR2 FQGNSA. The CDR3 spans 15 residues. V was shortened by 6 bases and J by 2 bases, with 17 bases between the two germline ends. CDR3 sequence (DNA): TGTGCCAGCAGTCCCACCGGGACTGGCACCTACGAGCAGTACTTC. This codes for CASSPTGTGTYEQYF.

Here the CDR3 reads CASSRQGGPNQPQHF. The CDR3 coding sequence is TGTGCCAGCAGCCGACAGGGTGGCCCCAATCAGCCCCAGCATTTT. The chain is built from TRBV7-2 and TRBJ1-5, with 7 bases fitting TRBD1. Losses at the gene ends were 5 bases for V and 3 bases for J; bases not matched to a gene: 7. CDR3 size: 15 residues. Germline V gene sequence: CDR1 SGHTA, CDR2 FQGNSA.

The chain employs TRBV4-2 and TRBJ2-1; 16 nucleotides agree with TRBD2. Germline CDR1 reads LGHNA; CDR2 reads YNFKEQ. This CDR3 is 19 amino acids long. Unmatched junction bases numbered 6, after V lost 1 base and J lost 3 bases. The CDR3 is CASSQAGLAGGKGYNEQFF. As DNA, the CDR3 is TGTGCCAGCAGCCAAGCGGGACTAGCGGGAGGGAAGGGCTACAATGAGCAGTTCTTC.